This T cell receptor beta chain derives from a study of T cell repertoires in aging, cancer and after chemotherapy. Sample share makes this clonotype large. Multiplex touch-down PCR with TRB-A/B primers amplified rearranged V-D-J TRB sequences. A single record per CDR3 protein comes from TCRdb applying MiXCR to the multiplex PCR reads. The sample yields about 1,500 distinct CDR3 sequences, roughly 54% seen once. There are 17 residues in the CDR3. With V trimmed by 3 bases and J by 5 bases, 9 bases remained unmatched. Looked up from germline, CDR1 is LNHNV and CDR2 is YYDKDF (reference sequence). The template was genomic DNA from peripheral blood, not RNA.

Sample: blood. J is TRBJ2-5 and V is TRBV15; TRBD2 aligns across 13 bases. This receptor was obtained from a human donor with a blood cancer. Here the CDR3 DNA reads TGTGCCACCAGCAGGGGGACTAGCGGGGCCCTTTGGGAGACCCAGTACTTC. Its translation is CATSRGTSGALWETQYF.